This TCR beta chain was retrieved from a study of cytomegalovirus exposure and HLA in healthy donors. Looking at the study overall: Counted in an early data release were 65 million to 100 million unique TCRs from HLA-typed donors.

CDR1 and CDR2 from the germline V gene are SGHNT and YYREEE (reference sequence). The CDR3 is 17 amino acids. V lost 3 bases and J lost 5; bases outside the gene matches: 8. In regard to this clone: Its antigen is not identified.

Overall study findings and caveats: The study flagged roughly 150 TCR beta chains as cytomegalovirus-associated. A highly shared variant cluster was judged a likely technical artifact. A link between a missense DCLRE1C variant and TCR beta V- and J-gene trimming emerged from a later analysis.

PCR primers comprised 60 Vbeta and 13 Jbeta primers. The repertoire was sequenced with immunoSEQ multiplex PCR; TCRdb's copy has only in-frame clones and lacks some. The sample has some 62,000 clones; 70% to 90% are singletons. The receptor's source is a man younger than 30 in good health and CMV-seronegative. The chain has TRBV5-4 and TRBJ2-5; 15 bases are a match to TRBD2. Material: PBMCs. The CDR3 sequence is CASSSRTSGGGGETQYF. CDR3 sequence (DNA): TGTGCCAGCAGCTCCCGGACTAGCGGGGGGGGTGGGGAGACCCAGTACTTC.